The 5 T cell receptor beta chains listed next were all sequenced from one sample in a study of blood T cell repertoires in COVID-19. Data came from immunoSEQ multiplex PCR; TCRdb stores just in-frame clones and leaves some out. This repertoire shows about 55,000 clones, around 80% found once; its top ten account for about 6%. Sequenced sample: peripheral blood. These receptors were obtained from a human donor in a cohort sampled during active or convalescent COVID-19.

The rearrangement links TRBV11-3 to TRBJ2-3; possible D gene TRBD1, 6 bases. The V gene's germline CDR1 is SGHNT and CDR2 YENEEA. The CDR3 runs to 15 residues. V dropped 1 base and J dropped 2 bases, with 10 bases sitting between them. The DNA of the CDR3 is TGTGCCAGCAGCTTAGGGGGGCAGCTCACAGATACGCAGTATTTT. The encoded protein is CASSLGGQLTDTQYF.

V is TRBV19 and J is TRBJ2-6; possibly TRBD1 for D (6 bases). CDR3 length: 16 residues. V shed 2 bases and J shed 2 bases, with 10 bases lying between them. Germline V CDR1 and CDR2: LNHDA, SQIVND (reference sequence). CDR3 amino acids: CASSIRNRAGANVLTF. For the CDR3, the DNA is TGTGCCAGTAGTATACGTAACAGGGCTGGGGCCAACGTCCTGACTTTC.

The chain is built from TRBV27 and TRBJ1-1; D remains unclear. The germline V gene encodes CDR1 MNHEY and CDR2 SMNVEV (reference sequence). Trimming cost V 2 bases and J 4 bases, with 11 bases left between them. The CDR3 contains 14 residues. CDR3 nucleotide sequence: TGTGCCAGCAGTTTAGCAGGCCCCACCACTGAAGCTTTCTTT. As protein: CASSLAGPTTEAFF.

The chain recombines TRBV6-5 with TRBJ2-7, with D unresolved. Germline assignment: CDR1 MNHEY and CDR2 SVGAGI. The CDR3 runs 14 residues. V lost 4 bases to trimming and J lost 1 base, with 11 bases between them. CDR3 loop: CASSSGHLSYEQYF. CDR3 DNA sequence: TGTGCCAGCAGTTCGGGTCACCTATCCTACGAGCAGTACTTC.

The CDR3 DNA follows: TGTGCCAGCAGCTTGGCCCTTTACGGGGAGCTGTTTTTT. It encodes CASSLALYGELFF. This chain connects TRBV5-6 to TRBJ2-2, with D unresolved. From germline, CDR1 is SGHDT and CDR2 YYEEEE. This CDR3 spans 13 amino acids. Trimming stripped 0 bases from V and 7 bases from J, with 7 bases between.